This TCR beta chain was identified during a study of blood T cell repertoires in COVID-19. Study in general: Material from acute and convalescent COVID-19 was sourced from the United States, Italy and Spain. PBMCs, B-cell-depleted T cells, or T cells provided the cDNA or gDNA that made up the material.

Authors' data handling: Reference gene primers were amplified, and this amplification served to estimate nucleated cell counts. The data were produced by immunoSEQ multiplex PCR, yet TCRdb's version contains in-frame clones alone and is incomplete. V, J and clone size are taken as reported in that table, and D and trimming were inferred from the DNA itself. The sample includes under 300,000 clones, around 80% of them seen just once. This clone was counted only a few times. CDR1 is GTSNPN, CDR2 SVGIG, per germline (reference sequence). CDR3 length: 17 amino acids. V shed 3 bases and J 0 bases; nucleotides not matched to a gene: 9.

This sequence joins TRBV30 and TRBJ2-3; TRBD2 matches at 10 bases. Sample: peripheral blood. The receptor was derived from a woman younger than 35 with acute or convalescent COVID-19. Here the CDR3 reads CAWSPPGLAASTDTQYF. In DNA, the CDR3 is TGTGCCTGGAGCCCACCCGGACTAGCGGCTAGCACAGATACGCAGTATTTT.